This T cell receptor (beta chain) was identified during a study of T cell responses to AZD1222 COVID-19 vaccine. Findings and limits, study-wide: Among AZD1222 vaccinees, only 5 to 7 were seropositive at baseline.

Deletions cut 5 bases from V and 4 bases from J, with 17 bases between. Looked up from germline, CDR1 is MNHEY and CDR2 is SMNVEV (reference sequence). The CDR3 contains 16 residues. TCRdb's copy holds only in-frame clones and misses some; the assay was immunoSEQ multiplex PCR. Seen here are around 150,000 clones, 80% to 95% observed once, and the top ten hold approximately 3.8%. Details on this clone: What it binds is unknown.

Pooled samples include second doses given at about 4 or 12 weeks. The chain joins TRBV27 to TRBJ2-2; a possible D gene is TRBD1 (6 bases). This clonotype was sampled from an adult who received the AZD1222 COVID-19 vaccine. The material was peripheral blood, obtained 28 days after the second AZD1222 dose. CDR3 residues: CASSQTGQLITGELFF. The CDR3 DNA reads TGTGCCAGCAGTCAGACGGGACAACTCATCACCGGGGAGCTGTTTTTT.